The clone carrying this T cell receptor beta chain was detected only a few times. A read error may produce the germline difference seen at one junction end. As originally analysed: Nucleated cell counts were estimated from reference gene primer amplification. Using immunoSEQ multiplex PCR, the repertoire was profiled, and TCRdb retains in-frame clones only, with some absent. That table gives V, J and clone size, and the DNA gave D and trimming. The sample shows approximately 210,000 clones, 70% to 90% of them seen only once. In germline, CDR1 is SGHRS, CDR2 YFSETQ. This CDR3 region has 12 residues. These data originate in a study of blood T cell repertoires in COVID-19. Study in general: The cDNA or gDNA used as material had been derived from T cells, B-cell-depleted T cells, or PBMCs.

Source material: peripheral blood. The receptor comes from a woman aged 50 to 60 with active or convalescent COVID-19. The V call is TRBV5-1, the J call TRBJ1-2; perhaps TRBD1 as D (6 bases). The CDR3 region is CASSLAGDSGVF. The CDR3 DNA reads TGCGCCAGCAGCTTGGCCGGCGACTCAGGGGTCTTC. The full variable domain, with the rest looked up from reference TRBV5-1 and TRBJ1-2, is KAGVTQTPRYLIKTRGQQVTLSCSPISGHRSVSWYQQTPGQGLQFLFEYFSETQRNKGNFPGRFSGRQFSNSRSEMNVSTLELGDSALYLCASSLAGDSGVFGSGTRLTVV.